The rows below give T cell receptor beta chains drawn from one sample of a study of cytomegalovirus exposure and HLA in healthy donors. Assay used: immunoSEQ multiplex PCR; TCRdb lists only in-frame clones, some missing. Here the sample spans 150,000 or so clones, about 74% being singletons. The sequenced sample consisted of PBMCs. Every receptor here comes from a male donor in good health and CMV-seronegative. CDR3s include the opening cysteine and the closing phenylalanine or tryptophan. The D gene is left open where the match is weak. Only some rows state a clone size, as once, few, many or a class for expanded clones.

j_call: TRBJ2-2
v_call: TRBV25-1
clone_size: few
d_call: TRBD1
cdr3_nt: TGTGCCAGCAGCGACACAGGGGGCATGAACACCGGGGAGCTGTTTTTT
cdr3_aa: CASSDTGGMNTGELFF

j_call: TRBJ2-5
v_call: TRBV5-1
clone_size: few
d_call: .
cdr3_nt: TGCGCCAGCAGCTTAGAGGGCTACCAAGAGACCCAGTACTTC
cdr3_aa: CASSLEGYQETQYF

j_call: TRBJ1-5
v_call: TRBV2
clone_size: once
d_call: TRBD1
cdr3_nt: TGTGCCAGCAGCGCGGGACAGGGTGATCAGCCCCAGCATTTT
cdr3_aa: CASSAGQGDQPQHF

j_call: TRBJ2-7
v_call: TRBV28
clone_size: .
d_call: TRBD1
cdr3_nt: TGTGCCAGCAGTCCGGGACAGGGGGGATCCTACGAGCAGTACTTC
cdr3_aa: CASSPGQGGSYEQYF

j_call: TRBJ1-5
v_call: TRBV30
clone_size: .
d_call: TRBD1
cdr3_nt: TGTGCCTGGAATACAGGGGGAACTTACAATCAGCCCCAGCATTTT
cdr3_aa: CAWNTGGTYNQPQHF

j_call: TRBJ2-5
v_call: TRBV29-1
clone_size: .
d_call: .
cdr3_nt: TGCAGCGTCGCGATCCGGGAGACCCAGTACTTC
cdr3_aa: CSVAIRETQYF

j_call: TRBJ1-1
v_call: TRBV30
clone_size: .
d_call: TRBD1
cdr3_nt: TGTGCCTGGAGTGTCCGGACAGGGAGCCGGGCTTTCTTT
cdr3_aa: CAWSVRTGSRAFF

j_call: TRBJ1-2
v_call: TRBV28
clone_size: .
d_call: .
cdr3_nt: TGTGCCAGCAGTTTCGCAGGGTACATTCAGGGCTACACCTTC
cdr3_aa: CASSFAGYIQGYTF

j_call: TRBJ1-6
v_call: TRBV7-3
clone_size: .
d_call: TRBD1
cdr3_nt: TGTGCCAGCAGCTTAGACAGGGCTAATTCACCCCTCCACTTT
cdr3_aa: CASSLDRANSPLHF

j_call: TRBJ2-1
v_call: TRBV7-2
clone_size: .
d_call: TRBD2
cdr3_nt: TGTGCCAGCAGCTCCGGGACTAGCGGAGAGTACAATGAGCAGTTCTTC
cdr3_aa: CASSSGTSGEYNEQFF

j_call: TRBJ1-2
v_call: TRBV6-4
clone_size: .
d_call: .
cdr3_nt: TGTGCCAGCAGCCCACGGGCAGGGGCCCCAGATGGCTACACCTTC
cdr3_aa: CASSPRAGAPDGYTF

j_call: TRBJ2-2
v_call: TRBV4-3
clone_size: .
d_call: .
cdr3_nt: TGCGCCAGCAGCCAAGATCTGTGGAGACGGGACACCGGGGAGCTGTTTTTT
cdr3_aa: CASSQDLWRRDTGELFF

j_call: TRBJ1-6
v_call: TRBV10-3
clone_size: .
d_call: .
cdr3_nt: TGTGCCATCAGAACAGGGAATTCACCCCTCCACTTT
cdr3_aa: CAIRTGNSPLHF

j_call: TRBJ2-1
v_call: TRBV6-1
clone_size: .
d_call: .
cdr3_nt: TGTGCCAGCAGTGAAGAACCGGGTTGGTACAATGAGCAGTTCTTC
cdr3_aa: CASSEEPGWYNEQFF

j_call: TRBJ2-5
v_call: TRBV10-2
clone_size: .
d_call: TRBD2
cdr3_nt: TGCGCCAGCAGTGAGTCGCCTAGCGGGAGTTGGGAGACCCAGTACTTC
cdr3_aa: CASSESPSGSWETQYF

j_call: TRBJ2-5
v_call: TRBV7-9
clone_size: .
d_call: .
cdr3_nt: TGTGCCAGCAGCACACAGAAACAGCAAGAGACCCAGTACTTC
cdr3_aa: CASSTQKQQETQYF

j_call: TRBJ2-7
v_call: TRBV25-1
clone_size: .
d_call: .
cdr3_nt: TGTGCCAGCAGTTTGAACTACGAGCAGTACTTC
cdr3_aa: CASSLNYEQYF

j_call: TRBJ2-4
v_call: TRBV9
clone_size: .
d_call: TRBD2
cdr3_nt: TGTGCCAGCAGCGCCACTAGCGGGAGAGTCAACATTCAGTACTTC
cdr3_aa: CASSATSGRVNIQYF

j_call: TRBJ2-2
v_call: TRBV28
clone_size: .
d_call: TRBD1
cdr3_nt: TGTGCCAGCAGTCGTACAGGGGGCGCGGGCGGGGAGCTGTTTTTT
cdr3_aa: CASSRTGGAGGELFF

j_call: TRBJ1-5
v_call: TRBV18
clone_size: .
d_call: TRBD1
cdr3_nt: TGTGCCAGCTCCCCAGGGGGCTATAGCAATCAGCCCCAGCATTTT
cdr3_aa: CASSPGGYSNQPQHF

j_call: TRBJ2-5
v_call: TRBV5-1
clone_size: .
d_call: TRBD2
cdr3_nt: TGCGCCAGCAGCCGAGACCTCTGGGGGGGGGTCCAAGAGACCCAGTACTTC
cdr3_aa: CASSRDLWGGVQETQYF

j_call: TRBJ2-1
v_call: TRBV5-6
clone_size: .
d_call: TRBD2
cdr3_nt: TGTGCCAGCAGCTTGAGACTAGCGGGAGTTGGAGAGCAGTTCTTC
cdr3_aa: CASSLRLAGVGEQFF

j_call: TRBJ1-1
v_call: TRBV28
clone_size: .
d_call: .
cdr3_nt: TGTGCCAGCAGCGGGCAGGGGATCCATGGGGACACTGAAGCTTTCTTT
cdr3_aa: CASSGQGIHGDTEAFF

j_call: TRBJ2-4
v_call: TRBV2
clone_size: .
d_call: .
cdr3_nt: TGTGCCAGCAGCCGGGACATCTTAGCCAAAAACATTCAGTACTTC
cdr3_aa: CASSRDILAKNIQYF

j_call: TRBJ2-1
v_call: TRBV4-1
clone_size: .
d_call: TRBD2
cdr3_nt: TGCGCCAGCAGCCCGGGACTAGCGGGGATTTCTAATGAGCAGTTCTTC
cdr3_aa: CASSPGLAGISNEQFF

j_call: TRBJ2-1
v_call: TRBV19
clone_size: .
d_call: TRBD2
cdr3_nt: TGTGCCAGTAGTTTTCCGTTAGCGGGGGGAAACAATGAGCAGTTCTTC
cdr3_aa: CASSFPLAGGNNEQFF

j_call: TRBJ2-3
v_call: TRBV9
clone_size: .
d_call: .
cdr3_nt: TGTGCCAGCAGCGTAGATGGGGGGTCCACAGATACGCAGTATTTT
cdr3_aa: CASSVDGGSTDTQYF

j_call: TRBJ2-1
v_call: TRBV2
clone_size: .
d_call: TRBD1
cdr3_nt: TGTGCCAGCAGAGGGGGCTCCTACAGTGAGCAGTTCTTC
cdr3_aa: CASRGGSYSEQFF